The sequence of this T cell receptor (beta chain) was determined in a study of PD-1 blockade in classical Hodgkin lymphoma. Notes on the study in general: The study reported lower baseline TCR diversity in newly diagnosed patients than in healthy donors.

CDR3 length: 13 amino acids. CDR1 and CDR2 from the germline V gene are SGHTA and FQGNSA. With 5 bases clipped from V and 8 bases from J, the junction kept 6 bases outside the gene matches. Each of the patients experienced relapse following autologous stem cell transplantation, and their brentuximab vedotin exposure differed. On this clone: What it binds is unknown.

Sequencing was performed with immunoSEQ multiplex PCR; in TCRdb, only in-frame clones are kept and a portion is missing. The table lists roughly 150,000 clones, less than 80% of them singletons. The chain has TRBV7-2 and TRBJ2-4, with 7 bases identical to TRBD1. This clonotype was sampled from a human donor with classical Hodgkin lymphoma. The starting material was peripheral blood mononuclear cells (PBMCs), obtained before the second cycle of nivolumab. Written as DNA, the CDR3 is TGTGCCAGCAGCCCCCGGACAGGCGACATTCAGTACTTC. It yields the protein CASSPRTGDIQYF.